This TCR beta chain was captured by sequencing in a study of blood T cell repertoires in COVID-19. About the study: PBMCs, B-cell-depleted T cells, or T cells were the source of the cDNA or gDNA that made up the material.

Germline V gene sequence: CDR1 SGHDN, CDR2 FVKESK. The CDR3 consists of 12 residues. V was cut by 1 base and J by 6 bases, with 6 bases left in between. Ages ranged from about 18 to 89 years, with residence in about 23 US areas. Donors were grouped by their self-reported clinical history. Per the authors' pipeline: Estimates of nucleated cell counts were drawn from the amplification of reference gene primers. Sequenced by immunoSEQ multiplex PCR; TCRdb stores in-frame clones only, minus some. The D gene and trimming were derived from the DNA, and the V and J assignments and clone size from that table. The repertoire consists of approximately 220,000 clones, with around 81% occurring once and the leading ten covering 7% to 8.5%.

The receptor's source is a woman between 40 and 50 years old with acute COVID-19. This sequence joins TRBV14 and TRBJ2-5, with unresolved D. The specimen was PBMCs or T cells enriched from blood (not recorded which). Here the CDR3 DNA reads TGTGCCAGCAGCCAAGTTGCGAAGACCCAGTACTTC. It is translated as CASSQVAKTQYF. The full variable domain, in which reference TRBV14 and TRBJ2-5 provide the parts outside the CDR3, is EAGVTQFPSHSVIEKGQTVTLRCDPISGHDNLYWYRRVMGKEIKFLLHFVKESKQDESGMPNNRFLAERTGGTYSTLKVQPAELEDSGVYFCASSQVAKTQYFGPGTRLLVL.